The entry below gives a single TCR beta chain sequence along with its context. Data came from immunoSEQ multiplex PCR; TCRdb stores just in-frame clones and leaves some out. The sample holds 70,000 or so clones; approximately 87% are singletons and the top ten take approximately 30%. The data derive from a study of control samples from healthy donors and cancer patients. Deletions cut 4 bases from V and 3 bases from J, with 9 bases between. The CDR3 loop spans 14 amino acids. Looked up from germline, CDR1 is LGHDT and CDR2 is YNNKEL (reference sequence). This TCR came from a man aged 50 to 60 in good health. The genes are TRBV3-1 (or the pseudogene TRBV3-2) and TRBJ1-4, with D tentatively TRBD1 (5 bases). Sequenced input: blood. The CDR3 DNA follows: TGTGCCAGCAGCCTGCGACAGTCTAATGAAAAACTGTTTTTT. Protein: CASSLRQSNEKLFF.